Each of the 5 T cell receptor beta chains below was sequenced from the same sample in a study of T cell responses to AZD1222 COVID-19 vaccine. Sequencing was performed with immunoSEQ multiplex PCR; in TCRdb, only in-frame clones are kept and a portion is missing. The sample lists 80,000 to 100,000 clones, approximately 86% seen once, with roughly 6% in the top ten. This material consisted of peripheral blood, taken on day 0 of AZD1222 vaccination. These receptors were obtained from an adult in good health.

The CDR3 bases are TGTGCCAGTAACTCAGGGGGATGGGACGCTGAAGCTTTCTTT. It encodes CASNSGGWDAEAFF. The chain has TRBV19 and TRBJ1-1; the match to TRBD1 covers 7 bases. Germline V gene lookup returns CDR1 LNHDA and CDR2 SQIVND (reference sequence). This CDR3 comprises 14 residues. V was clipped by 7 bases and J by 6 bases; unmatched bases: 11.

The V call is TRBV5-5, the J call TRBJ2-7; no clear D. The CDR3 runs to 13 residues. The V and J ends lost 2 bases and 0 bases respectively, with 6 bases between them. Germline assignment: CDR1 SGHKS and CDR2 YYEKEE (reference sequence). DNA of the CDR3: TGTGCCAGCAGCTTCGGTAGCTCCTACGAGCAGTACTTC. It translates to CASSFGSSYEQYF.

This sequence joins TRBV7-9 and TRBJ2-7; 9 bases are shared with TRBD1. Germline V gives CDR1 SEHNR, CDR2 FQNEAQ (reference sequence). This CDR3 has 13 amino acids. V lost 8 bases to trimming and J lost 4 bases; unmatched junction nucleotides: 6. This CDR3 reads CASLGQGEYEQYF. Written as DNA, the CDR3 is TGTGCCAGCTTGGGACAGGGAGAATACGAGCAGTACTTC.

The chain recombines TRBV2 with TRBJ2-3; TRBD2 matches 8 bases. The germline V gene encodes CDR1 SNHLY and CDR2 FYNNEI. V was pared by 8 bases and J by 5 bases, with 15 bases of the junction left unmatched. The CDR3 covers 16 residues. CDR3 sequence: CASAGLGLAAQDTQYF. Written as DNA, the CDR3 is TGTGCCAGCGCTGGGTTAGGACTAGCAGCACAAGATACGCAGTATTTT.

The chain recombines TRBV5-5 with TRBJ1-5; unclear D gene. This CDR3 region has 14 residues. Trimming pared 0 bases from V and 4 bases from J, leaving 8 bases between. The germline CDR1 and CDR2 sequences are SGHKS and YYEKEE (reference sequence). The CDR3 DNA reads TGTGCCAGCAGCTTGGCTGGATTAAATCAGCCCCAGCATTTT. Protein: CASSLAGLNQPQHF.